Below are 30 T cell receptor beta chains sequenced from a single sample in a study of glioma-infiltrating T cells after dendritic cell vaccination. Sequenced by immunoSEQ multiplex PCR; TCRdb stores in-frame clones only, minus some. The sample holds around 96,000 clones, about four fifths seen once. This specimen consisted of blood, obtained before dendritic cell vaccination. The source is a human donor with glioblastoma.

The J gene is TRBJ2-1, the V gene TRBV19, with 8 bases aligning to TRBD1. From germline, CDR1 is LNHDA and CDR2 SQIVND (reference sequence). The CDR3 consists of 14 residues. The V and J ends lost 5 bases and 6 bases, in that order; junction bases with no gene match: 6. CDR3 in DNA: TGTGCCAGTAGTCCCGGGACAGGTTTCAATGAGCAGTTCTTC. It encodes CASSPGTGFNEQFF.

The chain joins TRBV19 to TRBJ2-2; 9 nucleotides match TRBD1. Germline-derived CDR1 and CDR2 are LNHDA and SQIVND (reference sequence). The ends lost 6 bases at V and 0 bases at J; junction bases unmatched: 5. The CDR3 consists of 16 residues. CDR3 residues: CASRPGQGSNTGELFF. CDR3 coding DNA: TGTGCCAGTAGACCGGGACAGGGATCGAACACCGGGGAGCTGTTTTTT.

The rearrangement uses TRBV29-1 and TRBJ2-7; the match to TRBD2 covers 10 bases. The germline V gene has CDR1 SQVTM and CDR2 ANQGSEA. The V segment lost 8 bases and the J segment 1 base; nucleotides outside the gene matches: 5. The CDR3 spans 13 residues. The CDR3 region has the DNA TGCAGCATAGCGGGGGGACTATCCTACGAGCAGTACTTC. Its translation is CSIAGGLSYEQYF.

This clone was detected a few times. The CDR3 loop is CAISEGGADEKLFF. The CDR3 region has the DNA TGTGCCATCAGTGAAGGGGGGGCAGATGAAAAACTGTTTTTT. This rearrangement joins TRBV10-3 to TRBJ1-4; D possibly corresponds to TRBD1 (6 bases). CDR1 and CDR2 from the germline V gene are ENHRY and SYGVKD. This CDR3 has 14 amino acids. The ends were cut back, 3 bases at V and 6 bases at J, with 11 bases in the middle.

The V call is TRBV6-1, the J call TRBJ2-2; 7 bases match TRBD1. Germline values: CDR1 MNHNS, CDR2 SASEGT. The CDR3 has 14 residues. V lost 7 bases to trimming and J lost 5 bases; unmatched junction nucleotides: 7. The CDR3 reads CASNPRQGTGELFF. The CDR3 DNA follows: TGTGCCAGCAACCCAAGACAGGGAACCGGGGAGCTGTTTTTT.

This clone appeared once. The CDR3 sequence: CASSLILAGTDTQYF. The CDR3 DNA reads TGTGCCAGCAGCTTAATTCTAGCGGGCACAGATACGCAGTATTTT. This rearrangement joins TRBV7-2 to TRBJ2-3; 7 bases align to TRBD2. CDR3 length: 15 amino acids. Per germline, CDR1 SGHTA and CDR2 FQGNSA. V was clipped by 2 bases and J by 1 base; unmatched bases: 3.

The chain has TRBV30 and TRBJ1-4; the D is unclear. CDR1 and CDR2 from the germline V gene are GTSNPN and SVGIG (reference sequence). This CDR3 contains 13 residues. Between the trimmed V and J ends, which lost 4 bases and 4 bases, there was a span of 10 bases. The CDR3 bases are TGTGCCTGGAACCTAATAAATAATGAAAAACTGTTTTTT. It yields the protein CAWNLINNEKLFF.

The chain recombines TRBV2 with TRBJ1-2; D call uncertain. Looked up from germline, CDR1 is SNHLY and CDR2 is FYNNEI. This CDR3 comprises 13 residues. Trimming shortened V by 2 bases and J by 4 bases, and 8 bases separated the two germline ends. The DNA for the CDR3 is TGTGCCAGCAGTGAAAGCACGAGCTATGGCTACACCTTC. Its protein is CASSESTSYGYTF.

The V gene is TRBV27, the J gene TRBJ2-7; 10 nucleotides line up with TRBD2. The CDR3 contains 15 residues. Germline assignment: CDR1 MNHEY and CDR2 SMNVEV (reference sequence). V was clipped by 4 bases and J by 2 bases; unmatched bases: 5. CDR3 sequence (DNA): TGTGCCAGCAGTTGGAGGACTAGCGGACCCTACGAGCAGTACTTC. Translated: CASSWRTSGPYEQYF.

This clone occurred once. The chain carries TRBV5-1 and TRBJ1-1; TRBD1 might be the D (5 bases). CDR1 is SGHRS, CDR2 YFSETQ, per germline. The CDR3 sequence is 14 residues long. The V and J ends lost 3 bases and 1 base respectively, with 10 bases between them. CDR3 sequence: CASSWQQENTEAFF. Written as DNA, the CDR3 is TGCGCCAGCAGCTGGCAACAGGAGAACACTGAAGCTTTCTTT.

The chain couples TRBV2 to TRBJ1-1, with D tentatively TRBD1 (5 bases). The V and J ends lost 7 bases and 2 bases respectively, with 17 bases between them. Germline assignment: CDR1 SNHLY and CDR2 FYNNEI. The CDR3 totals 15 residues. CDR3 amino acids: CASNRYAAGNTEAFF. The DNA for the CDR3 is TGTGCCAGCAACAGGTACGCCGCCGGTAACACTGAAGCTTTCTTT. Filled out from reference TRBV2 and TRBJ1-1, the complete variable domain reads EPEVTQTPSHQVTQMGQEVILRCVPISNHLYFYWYRQILGQKVEFLVSFYNNEISEKSEIFDDQFSVERPDGSNFTLKIRSTKLEDSAMYFCASNRYAAGNTEAFFGQGTRLTVV.

The J gene is TRBJ1-2, the V gene TRBV11-2; 10 nucleotides align to TRBD1. Losses at the gene ends were 6 bases for V and 7 bases for J; bases not matched to a gene: 5. Looked up from germline, CDR1 is SGHAT and CDR2 is FQNNGV. The CDR3 sequence is 13 residues long. The DNA of the CDR3 is TGTGCCAGCAGTACCGGGACAGGGGTTGGCTACACCTTC. Encoded protein: CASSTGTGVGYTF.

The chain combines TRBV5-1 with TRBJ2-1, with D perhaps matching TRBD1 (6 bases). V was shortened by 4 bases and J by 0 bases, with 11 bases between the two germline ends. This CDR3 spans 15 amino acids. The germline gives CDR1 SGHRS, CDR2 YFSETQ. CDR3 nucleotides: TGCGCCAGCAGCCTTCCGACAGGCTCCTACAATGAGCAGTTCTTC. Translated: CASSLPTGSYNEQFF. Variable domain in full (rest from reference TRBV5-1 and TRBJ2-1): KAGVTQTPRYLIKTRGQQVTLSCSPISGHRSVSWYQQTPGQGLQFLFEYFSETQRNKGNFPGRFSGRQFSNSRSEMNVSTLELGDSALYLCASSLPTGSYNEQFFGPGTRLTVL.

This chain links TRBV19 with TRBJ1-5, with D unresolved. From germline, CDR1 is LNHDA and CDR2 SQIVND (reference sequence). V was clipped by 6 bases and J by 1 base, with 4 bases between them. There are 12 residues in the CDR3. In DNA, the CDR3 is TGTGCCAGTAGCCCAAGCAATCAGCCCCAGCATTTT. Translation: CASSPSNQPQHF.

This clone came up once. This chain's CDR3 is CASSDRQAYGYTF. CDR3 sequence (DNA): TGTGCCAGCAGTGATAGACAGGCCTATGGCTACACCTTC. The chain carries TRBV6-5 and TRBJ1-2; D might be TRBD1 (6 bases). V lost 5 bases and J 4 bases, leaving 11 bases between the germline ends. The V gene's germline CDR1 is MNHEY and CDR2 SVGAGI. The CDR3 has 13 residues.

The CDR3 loop reads CASSPTGRGGETQYF. The CDR3 DNA follows: TGTGCCAGCAGTCCTACTGGTAGGGGCGGAGAGACCCAGTACTTC. The chain links TRBV27 to TRBJ2-5; tentative D call: TRBD1 (5 bases). In germline, CDR1 is MNHEY, CDR2 SMNVEV (reference sequence). This CDR3 has 15 amino acids. V shed 5 bases and J shed 4 bases, with 17 bases lying between them.

This clone was detected many times. The rearrangement joins TRBV10-3 to TRBJ2-3, with 8 bases lining up with TRBD2. The CDR3 loop spans 15 amino acids. V dropped 4 bases and J dropped 2; count of bases not matched to a gene: 5. Germline CDR1 reads ENHRY; CDR2 reads SYGVKD. The CDR3 spells CAISAGGPNTDTQYF. The CDR3 DNA follows: TGTGCCATCAGTGCGGGGGGGCCGAACACAGATACGCAGTATTTT.

The chain couples TRBV28 to TRBJ1-1, with 7 bases matching TRBD1. The germline V gene has CDR1 MDHEN and CDR2 SYDVKM. The V gene end was trimmed by 1 base and the J gene end by 2 bases; junction bases not matched to a gene: 10. The CDR3 contains 17 residues. The CDR3 reads CASSLLLRQGSNTEAFF. The DNA of the CDR3 is TGTGCCAGCAGTTTATTACTTAGACAGGGATCAAACACTGAAGCTTTCTTT.

The V call is TRBV28, the J call TRBJ1-1; D call uncertain. Trimming took off 4 bases at V and 1 base at J, with 10 bases between the two ends. The germline V gene encodes CDR1 MDHEN and CDR2 SYDVKM. This CDR3 is built from 14 residues. CDR3 coding DNA: TGTGCCAGCAGTTCCCAACTACCGAACACTGAAGCTTTCTTT. This sequence encodes CASSSQLPNTEAFF.

V and J are TRBV10-2 and TRBJ2-7; TRBD2 agrees at 8 bases. Germline CDR1 and CDR2: WSHSY and SAAADI. J was trimmed by 2 bases and V by 9 bases; bases with no gene match: 6. The CDR3 spans 13 residues. In DNA form, the CDR3 reads TGCGCCAGTGGGAACGGGGGGGCCTACGAGCAGTACTTC. This encodes CASGNGGAYEQYF.

This clone has a single count. This chain connects TRBV28 to TRBJ1-2; D gene ambiguous. CDR3 size: 12 residues. Trimming left V 4 bases short and J 1 base short, with 4 bases between. Germline CDR1 is MDHEN and CDR2 is SYDVKM. The CDR3 sequence: CASSYSNYGYTF. DNA of the CDR3: TGTGCCAGCAGTTATAGTAACTATGGCTACACCTTC.

The V gene is TRBV6-4, the J gene TRBJ1-1; the match to TRBD1 covers 7 bases. CDR1 and CDR2 (germline): MRHNA, SNTAGT. CDR3 length equals 13 residues. V lost 3 bases to trimming and J lost 10 bases; unmatched junction nucleotides: 8. CDR3 sequence: CASSETLQGRAFF. CDR3 DNA sequence: TGTGCCAGCAGTGAGACCCTACAGGGGAGAGCTTTCTTT.

The rearrangement uses TRBV7-9 and TRBJ1-1, with D possibly being TRBD1 (5 bases). CDR3 length: 15 amino acids. Trimming left V 5 bases short and J 0 bases short, with 13 bases between. CDR1 SEHNR and CDR2 FQNEAQ come from the germline V gene (reference sequence). CDR3 in amino acids: CASSRDQGLNTEAFF. As DNA, the CDR3 is TGTGCCAGCAGCCGAGACCAGGGTTTGAACACTGAAGCTTTCTTT.

The chain has TRBV19 and TRBJ2-3; D may be TRBD2 (5 bases). V dropped 8 bases and J dropped 3 bases, with 9 bases sitting between them. The CDR3 is made up of 12 amino acids. Germline assignment: CDR1 LNHDA and CDR2 SQIVND (reference sequence). In DNA, the CDR3 is TGTGCCAGTCGGGGAATAACAGATACGCAGTATTTT. Its protein is CASRGITDTQYF.

This chain connects TRBV19 to TRBJ1-3; 8 bases align to TRBD1. This CDR3 region has 14 residues. The germline gives CDR1 LNHDA, CDR2 SQIVND (reference sequence). V lost 6 bases and J lost 3; bases outside the gene matches: 4. The CDR3 DNA follows: TGTGCCAGTAGCCCCAGGGGGCTTGGAAACACCATATATTTT. It encodes CASSPRGLGNTIYF. The full variable domain, in which reference TRBV19 and TRBJ1-3 provide the parts outside the CDR3, is DGGITQSPKYLFRKEGQNVTLSCEQNLNHDAMYWYRQDPGQGLRLIYYSQIVNDFQKGDIAEGYSVSREKKESFPLTVTSAQKNPTAFYLCASSPRGLGNTIYFGEGSWLTVV.

This sequence joins TRBV27 and TRBJ2-5; the match to TRBD2 covers 7 bases. The CDR3 is made up of 14 amino acids. From germline, CDR1 is MNHEY and CDR2 SMNVEV (reference sequence). V gave up 5 bases and J gave up 5 bases; unmatched junction bases: 8. CDR3 nucleotide sequence: TGTGCCAGCAGTATCCGGGGGGTGGGGGAGACCCAGTACTTC. Protein sequence: CASSIRGVGETQYF.

The CDR3 is CASSLGSGRGEKLFF. The DNA for the CDR3 is TGCGCCAGCAGCTTGGGATCGGGGCGGGGTGAAAAACTGTTTTTT. The rearrangement uses TRBV5-1 and TRBJ1-4; TRBD1 is a possible D gene (5 bases). Germline V lookup: CDR1 SGHRS, CDR2 YFSETQ. V was trimmed by 0 bases and J by 7 bases, leaving 13 bases between them. CDR3 length equals 15 residues. The variable domain in full, completed from reference TRBV5-1 and TRBJ1-4, reads KAGVTQTPRYLIKTRGQQVTLSCSPISGHRSVSWYQQTPGQGLQFLFEYFSETQRNKGNFPGRFSGRQFSNSRSEMNVSTLELGDSALYLCASSLGSGRGEKLFFGSGTQLSVL.

This chain links TRBV6-6 with TRBJ1-2; D is unresolved. This CDR3 contains 12 residues. The germline V and J ends were trimmed by 2 bases and 4 bases, with 5 bases remaining between them. In germline, CDR1 is MNHNY, CDR2 SVGAGI (reference sequence). This CDR3 is CASSYRAYGYTF. CDR3 DNA: TGTGCCAGCAGTTACAGAGCCTATGGCTACACCTTC.

The gene calls are TRBV10-3 and TRBJ1-2, with D perhaps matching TRBD1 (5 bases). V lost 11 bases, J lost 3 bases, and 19 bases lay in between. CDR1 and CDR2 (germline): ENHRY, SYGVKD. This CDR3 spans 14 amino acids. The CDR3 DNA follows: TGTGCCCTAAGGCGGGGGTTATCGGACTATGGCTACACCTTC. Protein product: CALRRGLSDYGYTF.

The chain is built from TRBV19 and TRBJ2-1; 8 nucleotides line up with TRBD1. CDR3 length: 15 residues. Trimming cost V 6 bases and J 6 bases; bases outside gene matches: 10. Germline V gives CDR1 LNHDA, CDR2 SQIVND (reference sequence). CDR3 residues: CASSPQGAIVNEQFF. In DNA, the CDR3 is TGTGCCAGTAGCCCTCAGGGGGCCATCGTCAATGAGCAGTTCTTC.